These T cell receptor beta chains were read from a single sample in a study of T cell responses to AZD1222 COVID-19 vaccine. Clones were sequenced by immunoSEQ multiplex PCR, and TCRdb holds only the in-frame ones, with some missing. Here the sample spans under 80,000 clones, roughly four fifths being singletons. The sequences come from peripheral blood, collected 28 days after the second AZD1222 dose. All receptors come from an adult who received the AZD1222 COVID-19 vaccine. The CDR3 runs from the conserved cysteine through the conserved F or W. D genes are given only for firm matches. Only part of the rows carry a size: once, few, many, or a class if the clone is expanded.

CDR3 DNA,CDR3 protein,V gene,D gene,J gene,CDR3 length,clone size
TGTGCCAGCAGCTTAGCCGACGGCCCCACAGATACGCAGTATTTT,CASSLADGPTDTQYF,TRBV7-6,-,TRBJ2-3,15,-
TGTGCCAGCTCACCACCGGCCTCCACCGGTGGCTACACCTTC,CASSPPASTGGYTF,TRBV18,-,TRBJ1-2,14,-
TGCGCCAGCAGCATAAAGATCGGGGATGGCTACACCTTC,CASSIKIGDGYTF,TRBV5-1,-,TRBJ1-2,13,-
TGCAGCGTTGAAGATCAAGGGGGGGAGGCGGACAATCAGCCCCAGCATTTT,CSVEDQGGEADNQPQHF,TRBV29-1,-,TRBJ1-5,17,few
TGCAGCGTTAAGAAAACCCTGGTTCTACAAGACACTGAAGCTTTCTTT,CSVKKTLVLQDTEAFF,TRBV29-1,-,TRBJ1-1,16,-
TGTGCCAGCAGCCAAGATCTCCTGTCCTACGAGCAGTACTTC,CASSQDLLSYEQYF,TRBV3-1/TRBV3-2,-,TRBJ2-7,14,-
TGTGCCAGCAGCTGGGGTGCGGGCAATCAGCCCCAGCATTTT,CASSWGAGNQPQHF,TRBV5-6,-,TRBJ1-5,14,-
TGTGCCAGCAGTCGACAGGGGATCACCTACAATGAGCAGTTCTTC,CASSRQGITYNEQFF,TRBV28,TRBD1,TRBJ2-1,15,-
TGTGCCAGCAGATCCACTGGAGGCTACACCTTC,CASRSTGGYTF,TRBV28,-,TRBJ1-2,11,-
TGCAGCGTTGGTTCTCTCGGCAGGGCAGGCGCCTACGAGCAGTACTTC,CSVGSLGRAGAYEQYF,TRBV29-1,-,TRBJ2-7,16,-
TGTGCCTGGAGTCCAGGGTTGGGTACTTCACCCCTCCACTTT,CAWSPGLGTSPLHF,TRBV30,-,TRBJ1-6,14,-
TGTGCCAGCAGCTCCGCCGAACGGGCTGGTGGGGGGACCCAGTACTTC,CASSSAERAGGGTQYF,TRBV5-8,-,TRBJ2-5,16,-
TGTGCCTGGAGTGTGAGGAGGCAGGGCGATCAGCCCCAGCATTTT,CAWSVRRQGDQPQHF,TRBV30,-,TRBJ1-5,15,few
TGTGCCAGCAGTTTAACCCGTTACTATGGCTACACCTTC,CASSLTRYYGYTF,TRBV27,-,TRBJ1-2,13,once
TGTGCCAGCAGTGATGGGTGGGGAGGCGAGCAGTACTTC,CASSDGWGGEQYF,TRBV2,-,TRBJ2-7,13,few
TGTGCCAGCTCACCAGGACAGGGGAACACTGAAGCTTTCTTT,CASSPGQGNTEAFF,TRBV18,TRBD1,TRBJ1-1,14,-
TGTGCCTCAGGGTTGGGGAATTCACCCCTCCACTTT,CASGLGNSPLHF,TRBV9,-,TRBJ1-6,12,-
TGTGCCAGCACCACAGGGTGGGAAAGTAGCTACACCTTC,CASTTGWESSYTF,TRBV28,-,TRBJ1-2,13,once
TGTGCCAGCTCCCCTCGGGGCAATCAGCCCCAGCATTTT,CASSPRGNQPQHF,TRBV18,-,TRBJ1-5,13,-
TGTGCCAGCAGCGGGACAGGGTGGTCCGGGGAGCTGTTTTTT,CASSGTGWSGELFF,TRBV6-5,TRBD1,TRBJ2-2,14,-
TGTGCCACCAGTGATTTTGGGACAGTAAACACCGGGGAGCTGTTTTTT,CATSDFGTVNTGELFF,TRBV24-1,TRBD1,TRBJ2-2,16,-
TGCAGCGTTGAGGGTGGGAGAGAATACGAGCAGTACTTC,CSVEGGREYEQYF,TRBV29-1,-,TRBJ2-7,13,-
TGTGCCAGCAGTTACTACCCCCCGTGGTCTAGTCAGCCCGTATACTTC,CASSYYPPWSSQPVYF,TRBV6-5,-,TRBJ2-7,16,-
TGTGCCAGCAGCTTAAGGTCGGGTGGGGATACGCAGTATTTT,CASSLRSGGDTQYF,TRBV7-2,-,TRBJ2-3,14,-
TGTGCCAGCAGCTTATTGGATTCGAACACTGAAGCTTTCTTT,CASSLLDSNTEAFF,TRBV7-9,-,TRBJ1-1,14,-
TGTGCCACCAGTGATTTGGGGGGGGCCTATGGCTACACCTTC,CATSDLGGAYGYTF,TRBV24-1,-,TRBJ1-2,14,-
TGTGCCAGCAGAGTACATAGCGGGGGTGCAGATACGCAGTATTTT,CASRVHSGGADTQYF,TRBV28,TRBD2,TRBJ2-3,15,few
TGCGCCAGCAGCCAAGAGGGGGTAGATCGGACTGAAGCTTTCTTT,CASSQEGVDRTEAFF,TRBV4-1,-,TRBJ1-1,15,-
TGTGCCAGCAGTGGGGACAGGGACTATGGCTACACCTTC,CASSGDRDYGYTF,TRBV2,TRBD1,TRBJ1-2,13,-
TGTGCCACCCTACGGGGAGCAGAGACCCAGTACTTC,CATLRGAETQYF,TRBV6-5,-,TRBJ2-5,12,-
TGTGCCACCAGTGACCGAGGGGGGGCCGGGACTAGCGGGCGGAGGGGCCCCCGGGAGCAGTACTTC,CATSDRGGAGTSGRRGPREQYF,TRBV24-1,TRBD2,TRBJ2-7,22,once
TGTGCCAGCAGTCCCCCGTCAGGGGGCCCCTACAATGAGCAGTTCTTC,CASSPPSGGPYNEQFF,TRBV28,TRBD1,TRBJ2-1,16,-
TGTGCCAGCAGCTTAGCGGGGCAGGCCATCCTCTCTGGGGCCAACGTCCTGACTTTC,CASSLAGQAILSGANVLTF,TRBV7-2,-,TRBJ2-6,19,few
TGTGCCAGCACCGTTAGCGGGAGCTACAATGAGCAGTTCTTC,CASTVSGSYNEQFF,TRBV7-2,TRBD2,TRBJ2-1,14,-
TGTGCCAGCAGGCGGACAGGGGGCACAGATACGCAGTATTTT,CASRRTGGTDTQYF,TRBV27,TRBD1,TRBJ2-3,14,once
TGTGCCAGTAGTATCCAGGGGGCCAACGTCCTGACTTTC,CASSIQGANVLTF,TRBV19,-,TRBJ2-6,13,-
TGTGCCAGCAGAGGACTAGCGGGGCACGGGGAGCTGTTTTTT,CASRGLAGHGELFF,TRBV2,TRBD2,TRBJ2-2,14,-
TGTGCCAGCATTCTCAGCGGGAGGTCAGATACGCAGTATTTT,CASILSGRSDTQYF,TRBV6-5,TRBD2,TRBJ2-3,14,-
TGCGCCAGCAGCTTGGCCAGGGCGATTGATTCACCCCTCCACTTT,CASSLARAIDSPLHF,TRBV5-1,-,TRBJ1-6,15,once
TGCGCCAGCCTACCAAGTTCCAGGGATGGATATGGCTACACCTTC,CASLPSSRDGYGYTF,TRBV4-3,-,TRBJ1-2,15,few
TGTGCCAGCAGCTTAATCGGGGGGAATGAGCAGTTCTTC,CASSLIGGNEQFF,TRBV7-9,TRBD2,TRBJ2-1,13,-
TGTGCCAGCAGCTTGGAACTCAGCTCCTATTCCACCGGGGAGCTGTTTTTT,CASSLELSSYSTGELFF,TRBV5-6,-,TRBJ2-2,17,-
TGTGCCAGCAGTCCGCCCGAGGGGTTTACTGGAAACACCATATATTTT,CASSPPEGFTGNTIYF,TRBV28,-,TRBJ1-3,16,-
TGTGCCAGCAGGGCGGACAGGATCTATGGCTACACCTTC,CASRADRIYGYTF,TRBV6-5,TRBD1,TRBJ1-2,13,-
TGTGCCAGTAGTGGCGGGACTAGCGGACCTAGCACAGATACGCAGTATTTT,CASSGGTSGPSTDTQYF,TRBV19,TRBD2,TRBJ2-3,17,-
TGTGCCAGCAGTCCGGGACTAGCGAACGAGCAGTACTTC,CASSPGLANEQYF,TRBV28,TRBD2,TRBJ2-7,13,few
TGTGCCAGCAGCCCGGTCACTAGCGGGAGTAAAGAGACCCAGTACTTC,CASSPVTSGSKETQYF,TRBV3-1/TRBV3-2,TRBD2,TRBJ2-5,16,-
TGTGCCAGCAGCACAGGGGTATCCGCAGATACGCAGTATTTT,CASSTGVSADTQYF,TRBV28,TRBD1,TRBJ2-3,14,-
TGTGCCAGTAGTATCGCTCGGGGAGGGGAAAAACTGTTTTTT,CASSIARGGEKLFF,TRBV19,-,TRBJ1-4,14,-
TGTGCTAGTGGTAACTGGCCCCTGGCCACTGAAGCTTTCTTT,CASGNWPLATEAFF,TRBV12-5,-,TRBJ1-1,14,-
TGTGCCAGTAGTATGGGGGGTCGGGACACTGAAGCTTTCTTT,CASSMGGRDTEAFF,TRBV19,-,TRBJ1-1,14,-
TGTGCCTGGGCTAGCGGGCCTAGGCAGTTCTTC,CAWASGPRQFF,TRBV30,TRBD2,TRBJ2-1,11,-